This T cell receptor (beta chain) emerged from a study of blood T cell repertoires in COVID-19. Clones were read by immunoSEQ multiplex PCR, and TCRdb kept only the in-frame ones, dropping some. This sample carries some 78,000 clones, just over 85% of them seen once, and the ten largest clones take 25% to 35%. This CDR3 spans 14 amino acids. Germline lookup yields CDR1 SGHRS and CDR2 YFSETQ. Deletions cut 0 bases from V and 1 base from J, with 7 bases between. In regard to this clone: Other DNA sequences within the sample encode an identical CDR3.

The sequence came from a man aged 45-60 years with active or convalescent COVID-19. The sample taken for sequencing was peripheral blood. The V call is TRBV5-1, the J call TRBJ2-5; no definite D call. CDR3 sequence: CASSLEPRQETQYF. CDR3 nucleotides: TGCGCCAGCAGCTTGGAGCCACGCCAAGAGACCCAGTACTTC.